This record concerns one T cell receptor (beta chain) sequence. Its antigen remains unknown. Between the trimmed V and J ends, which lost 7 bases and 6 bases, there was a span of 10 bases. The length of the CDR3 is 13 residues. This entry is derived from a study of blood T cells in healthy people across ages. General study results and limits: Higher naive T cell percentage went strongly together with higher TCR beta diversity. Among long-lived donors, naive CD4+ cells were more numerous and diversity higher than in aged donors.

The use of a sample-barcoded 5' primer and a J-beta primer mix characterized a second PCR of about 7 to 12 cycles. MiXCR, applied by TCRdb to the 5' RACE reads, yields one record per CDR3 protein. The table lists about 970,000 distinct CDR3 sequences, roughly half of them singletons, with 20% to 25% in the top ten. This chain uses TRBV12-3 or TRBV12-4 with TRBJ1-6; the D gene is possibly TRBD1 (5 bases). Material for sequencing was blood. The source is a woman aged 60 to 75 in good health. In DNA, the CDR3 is TGTGCCAGCAAAGGGGCAGTTAATTCACCCCTCCACTTT. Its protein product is CASKGAVNSPLHF.